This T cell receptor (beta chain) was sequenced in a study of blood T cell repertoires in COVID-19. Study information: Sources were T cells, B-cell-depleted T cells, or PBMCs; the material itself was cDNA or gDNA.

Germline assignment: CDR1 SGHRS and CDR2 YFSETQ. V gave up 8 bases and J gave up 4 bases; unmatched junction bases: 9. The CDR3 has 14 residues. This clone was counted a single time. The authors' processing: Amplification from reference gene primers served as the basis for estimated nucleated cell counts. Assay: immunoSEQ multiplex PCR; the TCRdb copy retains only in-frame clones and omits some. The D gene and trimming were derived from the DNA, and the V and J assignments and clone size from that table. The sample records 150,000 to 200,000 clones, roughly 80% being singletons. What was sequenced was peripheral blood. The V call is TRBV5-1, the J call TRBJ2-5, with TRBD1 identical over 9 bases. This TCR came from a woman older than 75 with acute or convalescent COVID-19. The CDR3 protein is CARNPTGGTETQYF. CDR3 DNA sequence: TGCGCCAGAAACCCGACAGGGGGAACAGAGACCCAGTACTTC.